Listed here is a single T cell receptor (beta chain). Antigen: not known. Diagnoses were established using clinical symptoms, serum thyroxine and TRAb, thyroid ultrasound and orbital computed tomography. This specimen comes from a study of T cells in Graves' hyperthyroidism and ophthalmopathy. Broader study findings: Blood shared most expanded thyroid clonotypes above 0.001.

Authors of the study amplified TCR beta CDR3 regions from RNA transcripts. The TCR CDR3 was amplified in a first-round RT-PCR using the HTBI primer set. TCRdb re-called the multiplex PCR reads through MiXCR, storing one row per CDR3 protein. The repertoire holds around 760,000 distinct CDR3 sequences, approximately 40% seen once, with around 31% in the top ten. V lost 3 bases and J lost 3; bases outside the gene matches: 4. This CDR3 spans 15 amino acids. The sequenced material came from blood. The rearrangement uses TRBV12-3 or TRBV12-4 and TRBJ2-2, with 7 nucleotides matching TRBD1. This clonotype was sampled from a woman aged 40 to 50 with Graves' hyperthyroidism. In nucleotides, the CDR3 is TGTGCCAGCAGTTTCTCCGACAGGGACACCGGGGAGCTGTTTTTT. Its translation: CASSFSDRDTGELFF.